This entry features one T cell receptor beta chain sequence. The source of the sample is a study of blood T cell repertoires in COVID-19. The CDR3 covers 13 residues. Per the germline V gene, CDR1 is SGHNT and CDR2 is YENEEA. Trimming took off 3 bases at V and 5 bases at J, with 10 bases between the two ends. As originally analysed: Nucleated cell counts were estimated from reference gene primer amplification. Here immunoSEQ multiplex PCR was the method, and the copy in TCRdb shows in-frame clones only, minus some. V, J and clone size are those of that table, while D and trimming were read from the DNA. This sample has 250,000 or so clones, with roughly 84% found just once.

What was sequenced was PBMCs or T cells enriched from blood (not recorded which). The TCR comes from a woman between 50 and 59 years old who had been exposed to COVID-19. The chain joins TRBV11-3 to TRBJ2-5; D is possibly TRBD1 (6 bases). This CDR3 is CASSFGGGETQYF. The CDR3, as DNA: TGTGCCAGCAGCTTTGGGGGCGGCGAGACCCAGTACTTC.